The 23 T cell receptor beta chains given below trace back to one sample, sequenced in a study of technical replicates of blood from a few donors (dated by TCRdb to about 2017). The library was built by means of the immunoSEQ multiplex PCR assay. Drawn from immuneACCESS, this table holds only the in-frame rearrangements with V and J called that TCRdb kept. Clones are partly lost; checked studies trace under half to an unresolved V gene and leave the rest unexplained. This sample is represented by under 85,000 clones; approximately 97% of them were singletons. The ten largest clones take up approximately 0.21% of the sample. The sample was T cells isolated from PBMCs. These receptors came from a human donor in good health.

This clone was recorded only once. One end of the junction is discordant with germline, which a read error may explain. This chain links TRBV6-1 with TRBJ1-5; TRBD1 might be the D (6 bases). CDR1 and CDR2 (germline): MNHNS, SASEGT. The CDR3 spans 15 residues. CDR3 loop: CASSEGGGRNHPQHF. CDR3 coding DNA: TGTGCCAGCAGTGAGGGGGGCGGGAGGAATCATCCCCAGCATTTT.

This clone has just one count. The chain links TRBV5-1 to TRBJ2-7; the D is unclear. V shed 0 bases and J shed 2 bases, with 6 bases lying between them. Per germline, CDR1 SGHRS and CDR2 YFSETQ. The CDR3 contains 13 residues. For the CDR3, the DNA is TGCGCCAGCAGCTTGGAGCAAACCTACGAGCAGTACTTC. Encoded protein: CASSLEQTYEQYF.

CDR3 amino acids: CASSYQGIPEQYF. CDR3 coding DNA: TGTGCCAGCAGTTACCAGGGTATCCCCGAGCAGTACTTC. This sequence joins TRBV6-5 and TRBJ2-7, with D possibly being TRBD1 (5 bases). CDR3 length equals 13 residues. Trimming shortened V by 2 bases and J by 6 bases, and 11 bases separated the two germline ends. Germline assignment: CDR1 MNHEY and CDR2 SVGAGI.

V usage is TRBV28 and J usage is TRBJ1-2; D is perhaps TRBD1 (6 bases). Trimming removed 5 bases from V and 4 bases from J, with 20 bases in between. The germline gives CDR1 MDHEN, CDR2 SYDVKM. There are 16 residues in the CDR3. The DNA of the CDR3 is TGTGCCAGCAGTCCCGAGACAGGCGCCCGAAGCTATGGCTACACCTTC. It specifies CASSPETGARSYGYTF.

The V and J genes are TRBV6-1 and TRBJ2-4; 9 nucleotides agree with TRBD2. CDR3 length: 15 amino acids. Germline-derived CDR1 and CDR2 are MNHNS and SASEGT. V was pared by 8 bases and J by 3 bases, with 8 bases of the junction left unmatched. The DNA of the CDR3 is TGTGCCAGCTATCCTAGCGGGACGGTCAAAAACATTCAGTACTTC. Amino acids: CASYPSGTVKNIQYF.

V usage is TRBV10-3 and J usage is TRBJ2-3, with a tentative D call TRBD2 (6 bases). This CDR3 has 18 residues. Trimming left V 4 bases short and J 0 bases short, with 20 bases between. Germline V gene sequence: CDR1 ENHRY, CDR2 SYGVKD. As DNA, the CDR3 is TGTGCCATCAGTGGATCGGTAGGGCCGGGGGAGAGCACAGATACGCAGTATTTT. Translating gives CAISGSVGPGESTDTQYF.

Here the CDR3 reads CASSFHQWGGSRNQPQHF. CDR3 nucleotides: TGTGCCAGCAGTTTCCACCAGTGGGGGGGGAGTCGCAATCAGCCCCAGCATTTT. This chain uses TRBV28 with TRBJ1-5, with D possibly being TRBD1 (5 bases). CDR3 size: 18 residues. CDR1 MDHEN and CDR2 SYDVKM come from the germline V gene. Trimming took off 3 bases at V and 2 bases at J, with 20 bases between the two ends.

The chain employs TRBV11-2 and TRBJ2-5, with 10 nucleotides matching TRBD2. The germline V gene encodes CDR1 SGHAT and CDR2 FQNNGV. The V gene end was trimmed by 5 bases and the J gene end by 2 bases; junction bases not matched to a gene: 11. The CDR3 spans 17 residues. In nucleotides, the CDR3 is TGTGCCAGCAGCCAGTTACAGCGGGAGGGCCGGCAAGAGACCCAGTACTTC. Its protein is CASSQLQREGRQETQYF.

The rearrangement links TRBV29-1 to TRBJ1-2; weak D call: TRBD1 (5 bases). Deletions cut 5 bases from V and 0 bases from J, with 22 bases between. This CDR3 has 17 amino acids. From germline, CDR1 is SQVTM and CDR2 ANQGSEA. This CDR3 is CSVSLGAIPLANYGYTF. In nucleotides, the CDR3 is TGCAGCGTTAGTCTAGGGGCAATTCCCTTGGCTAACTATGGCTACACCTTC.

The chain employs TRBV7-3 and TRBJ1-1, with TRBD1 matching 7 bases. With V trimmed by 5 bases and J by 6 bases, 3 bases remained unmatched. This CDR3 has 12 amino acids. Germline CDR1 reads SGHTA; CDR2 reads FQGTGA. The CDR3 protein is CASSAGGAEAFF. DNA of the CDR3: TGTGCCAGCAGCGCAGGGGGTGCTGAAGCTTTCTTT. The variable domain in full, with the rest retrieved from reference TRBV7-3 and TRBJ1-1, is GAGVSQTPSNKVTEKGKYVELRCDPISGHTALYWYRQSLGQGPEFLIYFQGTGAADDSGLPNDRFFAVRPEGSVSTLKIQRTERGDSAVYLCASSAGGAEAFFGQGTRLTVV.

The chain has TRBV15 and TRBJ2-5; 10 bases agree with TRBD2. CDR1 is LNHNV and CDR2 is YYDKDF in the germline V gene (reference sequence). CDR3 length: 17 amino acids. J was trimmed by 1 base and V by 0 bases; bases with no gene match: 5. The CDR3 loop reads CATSREVLAGGQETQYF. The CDR3 DNA reads as TGTGCCACCAGCAGAGAAGTGTTAGCGGGAGGCCAAGAGACCCAGTACTTC.

The chain recombines TRBV15 with TRBJ2-5, with a weak D call TRBD1 (7 bases). Trimming shortened V by 5 bases and J by 3 bases, and 22 bases separated the two germline ends. The CDR3 has 17 amino acids. Germline CDR1 is LNHNV and CDR2 is YYDKDF (reference sequence). The CDR3 sequence is CATSQGGKTGVEETQYF. In nucleotides, the CDR3 is TGTGCCACCAGCCAAGGGGGCAAGACGGGGGTGGAAGAGACCCAGTACTTC.

The chain couples TRBV25-1 to TRBJ2-1; D may be TRBD1 (6 bases). This CDR3 is built from 16 residues. The V and J ends lost 4 bases and 3 bases respectively, with 16 bases between them. CDR1 and CDR2 from the germline V gene are MGHDK and SYGVNS. CDR3 nucleotides: TGTGCCAGCAGTGCTTGGGGGACATTGGACTACAATGAGCAGTTCTTC. Translating it yields CASSAWGTLDYNEQFF.

The rearrangement uses TRBV9 and TRBJ2-5, with D unclear. Per germline, CDR1 SGDLS and CDR2 YYNGEE. V was pared by 0 bases and J by 2 bases, with 5 bases between. This CDR3 has 13 residues. CDR3 bases: TGTGCCAGCAGCGTAGCAGAACAAGAGACCCAGTACTTC. Amino acid sequence: CASSVAEQETQYF. Filled out from reference TRBV9 and TRBJ2-5, the complete variable domain reads DSGVTQTPKHLITATGQRVTLRCSPRSGDLSVYWYQQSLDQGLQFLIQYYNGEERAKGNILERFSAQQFPDLHSELNLSSLELGDSALYFCASSVAEQETQYFGPGTRLLVL.

The V call is TRBV6-5, the J call TRBJ1-4; the match to TRBD1 covers 9 bases. The CDR3 sequence is 16 residues long. Germline V lookup: CDR1 MNHEY, CDR2 SVGAGI. V trimming: 2 bases; J trimming: 3 bases; junction bases outside the gene matches: 4. CDR3 sequence (DNA): TGTGCCAGCAGTTACGGGACAGGGTTTGCTAATGAAAAACTGTTTTTT. Its protein product is CASSYGTGFANEKLFF.

This clone was recorded only once. The chain joins TRBV4-1 to TRBJ2-4; the D is unclear. The ends were cut back, 1 base at V and 7 bases at J, with 8 bases in the middle. The CDR3 contains 13 residues. Germline CDR1 is MGHRA and CDR2 is YSYEKL. The CDR3 protein is CASSQGQINIQYF. DNA for the CDR3: TGCGCCAGCAGCCAAGGCCAGATCAACATTCAGTACTTC.

The chain uses TRBV11-3 and TRBJ2-5; perhaps TRBD1 as D (8 bases). CDR1 is SGHNT, CDR2 YENEEA, per germline. V dropped 1 base and J dropped 5 bases, with 23 bases sitting between them. The CDR3 covers 18 residues. The CDR3 reads CASSLVPPFAGDRETQYF. For the CDR3, the DNA is TGTGCCAGCAGCTTAGTACCCCCTTTTGCGGGGGACAGGGAGACCCAGTACTTC.

This clone was detected once. The chain has TRBV29-1 and TRBJ1-1; 12 bases fit TRBD1. With 3 bases clipped from V and 7 bases from J, the junction kept 6 bases outside the gene matches. Germline V gives CDR1 SQVTM, CDR2 ANQGSEA. The CDR3 contains 14 residues. The CDR3 protein is CSVDGDRGRFEAFF. The CDR3, as DNA: TGCAGCGTTGATGGGGACAGGGGGCGATTTGAAGCTTTCTTT.

This chain connects TRBV5-1 to TRBJ2-7; D possibly corresponds to TRBD1 (5 bases). This CDR3 spans 14 amino acids. The germline CDR1 and CDR2 sequences are SGHRS and YFSETQ. Trimming stripped 2 bases from V and 2 bases from J, with 11 bases between. This CDR3 is CASSFRQGPYEQYF. The CDR3 DNA reads as TGCGCCAGCAGCTTTCGGCAGGGCCCCTACGAGCAGTACTTC.

This chain uses TRBV19 with TRBJ1-1, with 9 bases matching TRBD1. The CDR3 is 14 amino acids. CDR1 LNHDA and CDR2 SQIVND come from the germline V gene (reference sequence). The trim removed 3 bases at V and 5 bases at J, leaving 4 bases unmatched. CDR3 protein: CASSMGTGRTEAFF. CDR3 bases: TGTGCCAGTAGTATGGGGACAGGGCGGACTGAAGCTTTCTTT.

This rearrangement joins TRBV7-9 to TRBJ2-5; tentative D call: TRBD2 (5 bases). The CDR3 is 15 amino acids. The germline gives CDR1 SEHNR, CDR2 FQNEAQ (reference sequence). The V end lost 4 bases, the J end lost 5 bases, and 17 bases lay between the germline ends. CDR3 DNA sequence: TGTGCCAGCAGCTCGGGCGGTGGAGCGGCGGAGACCCAGTACTTC. This translates into CASSSGGGAAETQYF.

The chain recombines TRBV7-9 with TRBJ2-5; no reliable D call. CDR1 is SEHNR and CDR2 is FQNEAQ in the germline V gene (reference sequence). CDR3 length equals 12 residues. Trimming removed 8 bases at V and 2 bases at J, with 9 bases between. CDR3 coding DNA: TGTGCCAGCCTATCCGGTCAAGAGACCCAGTACTTC. This sequence encodes CASLSGQETQYF. The entire variable domain, with the rest obtained from reference TRBV7-9 and TRBJ2-5, is as follows: DTGVSQNPRHKITKRGQNVTFRCDPISEHNRLYWYRQTLGQGPEFLTYFQNEAQLEKSRLLSDRFSAERPKGSFSTLEIQRTEQGDSAMYLCASLSGQETQYFGPGTRLLVL.

The V and J genes are TRBV6-1 and TRBJ1-4; 8 bases map to TRBD1. V dropped 3 bases and J dropped 2; count of bases not matched to a gene: 2. The germline CDR1 and CDR2 sequences are MNHNS and SASEGT. The CDR3 is 15 amino acids. CDR3 sequence: CASSETGATNEKLFF. The CDR3 DNA reads TGTGCCAGCAGTGAGACAGGGGCGACTAATGAAAAACTGTTTTTT.